A single sample gave rise to the 3 T cell receptor beta chains below, sequenced in a study of vaccination effects on CD4 cells after COVID-19. These receptors have no known antigen. It was after 10 days of culture that CD4+ T cells were isolated. Measured with immunoSEQ multiplex PCR; TCRdb has only the in-frame clones, and not every one. The table lists tens of thousands of clones, more than 70% of them singletons, with approximately 2% in the top ten. Sequencing used CD4+ T cells from PBMCs cultured without peptide, obtained before COVID-19 vaccination. These receptors were taken from a human donor who received a COVID-19 vaccine.

The gene calls are TRBV30 and TRBJ2-3, with no clear D. Germline V gives CDR1 GTSNPN, CDR2 SVGIG (reference sequence). The CDR3 extends over 13 amino acids. Trimming pared 4 bases from V and 4 bases from J, leaving 12 bases between. The CDR3 loop is CAWTRSYPDTQYF. CDR3 sequence (DNA): TGTGCCTGGACCAGATCATATCCAGATACGCAGTATTTT.

This clone came up once. V usage is TRBV5-4 and J usage is TRBJ2-3, with a possible D match to TRBD1 (6 bases). The CDR3 is made up of 14 amino acids. Trimming stripped 4 bases from V and 2 bases from J, with 11 bases between. CDR1 is SGHNT and CDR2 is YYREEE in the germline V gene (reference sequence). CDR3 loop: CASSPVGATDTQYF. In DNA form, the CDR3 reads TGTGCCAGCAGCCCCGTGGGGGCCACAGATACGCAGTATTTT.

The chain joins TRBV2 to TRBJ2-1; 10 bases are shared with TRBD2. The CDR3 is 15 amino acids. Germline V CDR1 and CDR2: SNHLY, FYNNEI. Trimming at V came to 5 bases and at J to 7 bases, leaving 8 bases not matched to a gene. The CDR3 sequence is CASSSSGGSWNEQFF. CDR3 coding DNA: TGTGCCAGCAGTAGTAGCGGGGGGTCGTGGAATGAGCAGTTCTTC.